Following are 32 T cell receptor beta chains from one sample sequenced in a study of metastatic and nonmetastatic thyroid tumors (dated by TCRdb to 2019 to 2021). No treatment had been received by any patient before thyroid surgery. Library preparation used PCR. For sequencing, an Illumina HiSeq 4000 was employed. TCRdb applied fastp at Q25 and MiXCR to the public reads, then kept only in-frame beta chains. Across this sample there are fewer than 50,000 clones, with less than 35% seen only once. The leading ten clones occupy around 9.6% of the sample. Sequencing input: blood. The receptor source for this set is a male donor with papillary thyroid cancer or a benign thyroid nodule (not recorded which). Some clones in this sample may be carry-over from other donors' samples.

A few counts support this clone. CDR3 coding DNA: TGTGCCAGCAGGAACCCCCAGGTTCCGTATGGCTACACCTTC. It codes for CASRNPQVPYGYTF. The genes are TRBV6-1 and TRBJ1-2; no firm D call. The CDR3 is made up of 14 amino acids. The ends were cut back, 6 bases at V and 5 bases at J, with 16 bases in the middle. The germline gives CDR1 MNHNS, CDR2 SASEGT.

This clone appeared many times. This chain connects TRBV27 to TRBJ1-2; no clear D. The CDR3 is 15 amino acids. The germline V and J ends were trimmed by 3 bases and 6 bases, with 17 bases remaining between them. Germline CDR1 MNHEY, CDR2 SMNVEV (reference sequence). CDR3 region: CASSLNRLGGDGYTF. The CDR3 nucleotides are TGTGCCAGCAGTTTGAACCGCCTTGGTGGAGATGGCTACACCTTC.

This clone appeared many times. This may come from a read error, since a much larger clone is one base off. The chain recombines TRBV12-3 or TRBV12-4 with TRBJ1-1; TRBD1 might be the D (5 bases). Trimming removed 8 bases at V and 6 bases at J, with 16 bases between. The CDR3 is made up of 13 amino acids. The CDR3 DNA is TGTGCCAGCCAAGCCGGGGGGGGAGCTGAAGCTTTCTTT. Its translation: CASQAGGGAEAFF.

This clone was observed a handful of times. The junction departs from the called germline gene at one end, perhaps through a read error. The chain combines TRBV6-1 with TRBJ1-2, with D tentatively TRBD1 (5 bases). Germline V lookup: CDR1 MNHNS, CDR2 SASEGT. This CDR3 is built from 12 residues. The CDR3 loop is CDSRVLLGGYPF. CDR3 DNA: TGTGACAGCAGGGTTCTACTAGGAGGCTACCCCTTC.

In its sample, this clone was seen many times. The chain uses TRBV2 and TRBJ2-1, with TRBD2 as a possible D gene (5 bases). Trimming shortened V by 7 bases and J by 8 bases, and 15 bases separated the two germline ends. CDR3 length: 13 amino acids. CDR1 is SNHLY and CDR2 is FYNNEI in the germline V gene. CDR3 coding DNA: TGTGCCAGCACCGCCGGGATAGGATATGAGCAGTTCTTC. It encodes CASTAGIGYEQFF.

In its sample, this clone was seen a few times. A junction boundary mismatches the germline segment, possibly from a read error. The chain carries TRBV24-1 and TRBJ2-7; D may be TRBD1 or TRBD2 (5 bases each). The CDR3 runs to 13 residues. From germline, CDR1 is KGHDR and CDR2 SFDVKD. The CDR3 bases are TGTACCACCAGTTACCGGGACCCCGCAGGGCAGTACTTC. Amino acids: CTTSYRDPAGQYF.

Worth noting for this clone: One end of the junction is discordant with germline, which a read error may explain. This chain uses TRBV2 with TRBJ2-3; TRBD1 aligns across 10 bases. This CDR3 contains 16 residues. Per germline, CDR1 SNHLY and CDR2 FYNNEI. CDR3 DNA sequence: TGTGCCAGCAGTGAACAGACAGGGGGCATGTCAGACACGCAGTATTTT. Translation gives CASSEQTGGMSDTQYF.

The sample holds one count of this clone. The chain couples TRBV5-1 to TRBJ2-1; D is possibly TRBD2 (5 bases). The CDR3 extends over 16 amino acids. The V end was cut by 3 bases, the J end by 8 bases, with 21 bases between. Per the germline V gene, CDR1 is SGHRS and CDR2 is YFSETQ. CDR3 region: CASSSNAGIRTDEQFF. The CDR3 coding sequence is TGCGCCAGCAGCTCTAATGCCGGGATCCGAACGGATGAGCAGTTCTTC. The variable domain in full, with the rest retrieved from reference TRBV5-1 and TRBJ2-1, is KAGVTQTPRYLIKTRGQQVTLSCSPISGHRSVSWYQQTPGQGLQFLFEYFSETQRNKGNFPGRFSGRQFSNSRSEMNVSTLELGDSALYLCASSSNAGIRTDEQFFGPGTRLTVL.

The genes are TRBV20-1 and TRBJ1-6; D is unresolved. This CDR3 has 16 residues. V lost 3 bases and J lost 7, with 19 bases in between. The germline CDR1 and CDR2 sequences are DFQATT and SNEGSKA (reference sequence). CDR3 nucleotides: TGCAGTGCTAGCGCTCTCGAGGGCCTGGAGAATTCACCCCTCCACTTT. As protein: CSASALEGLENSPLHF.

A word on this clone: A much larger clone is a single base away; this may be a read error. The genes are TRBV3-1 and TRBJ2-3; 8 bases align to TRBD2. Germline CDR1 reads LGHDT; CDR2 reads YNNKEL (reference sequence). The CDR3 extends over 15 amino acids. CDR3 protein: CVSSPSSSGSDTQYF. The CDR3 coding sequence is TGTGTCAGCAGCCCCTCGTCTAGCGGGTCGGATACGCAGTATTTT.

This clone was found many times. DNA for the CDR3: TGTGCCATCAGTGAAGGGACAGAGGTCTATGGCTACACCTTC. Translating gives CAISEGTEVYGYTF. V usage is TRBV10-3 and J usage is TRBJ1-2; TRBD1 aligns across 7 bases. The germline CDR1 and CDR2 sequences are ENHRY and SYGVKD. This CDR3 region has 14 residues. V was pared by 3 bases and J by 4 bases, with 5 bases of the junction left unmatched.

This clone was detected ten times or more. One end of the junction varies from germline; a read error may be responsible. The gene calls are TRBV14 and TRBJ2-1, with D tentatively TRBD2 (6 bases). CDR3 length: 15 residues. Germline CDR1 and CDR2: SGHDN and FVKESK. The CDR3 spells CASSLGRSSYNEQFF. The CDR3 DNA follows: TGTGCCAGTAGCCTTGGGAGGAGCTCCTACAATGAGCAGTTCTTC.

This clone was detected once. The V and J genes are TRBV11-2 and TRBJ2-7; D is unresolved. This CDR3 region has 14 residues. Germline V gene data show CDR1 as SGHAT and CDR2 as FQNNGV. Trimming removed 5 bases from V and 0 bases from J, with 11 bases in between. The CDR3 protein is CASSPSVGSYEQYF. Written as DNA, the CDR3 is TGTGCCAGCAGCCCGTCGGTGGGCTCCTACGAGCAGTACTTC. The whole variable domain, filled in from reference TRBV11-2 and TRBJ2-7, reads EAGVAQSPRYKIIEKRQSVAFWCNPISGHATLYWYQQILGQGPKLLIQFQNNGVVDDSQLPKDRFSAERLKGVDSTLKIQPAKLEDSAVYLCASSPSVGSYEQYFGPGTRLTVT.

CDR3 DNA sequence: TGTGCCAGCAGCTTGGGTTCCCTTAGCGGATCCAATGAGCAGTTCTTC. Amino acid sequence: CASSLGSLSGSNEQFF. The genes are TRBV5-5 and TRBJ2-1; D is perhaps TRBD2 (6 bases). CDR1 is SGHKS, CDR2 YYEKEE, per germline (reference sequence). CDR3 size: 16 residues. V gave up 0 bases and J gave up 6 bases, with 16 bases separating them.

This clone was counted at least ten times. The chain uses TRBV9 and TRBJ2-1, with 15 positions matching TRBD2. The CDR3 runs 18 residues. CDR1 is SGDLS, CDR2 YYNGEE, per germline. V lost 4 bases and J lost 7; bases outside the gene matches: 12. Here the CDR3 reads CASSLPGLAGGSANEQFF. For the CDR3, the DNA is TGTGCCAGCAGCTTACCGGGACTAGCGGGGGGTTCTGCGAATGAGCAGTTCTTC.

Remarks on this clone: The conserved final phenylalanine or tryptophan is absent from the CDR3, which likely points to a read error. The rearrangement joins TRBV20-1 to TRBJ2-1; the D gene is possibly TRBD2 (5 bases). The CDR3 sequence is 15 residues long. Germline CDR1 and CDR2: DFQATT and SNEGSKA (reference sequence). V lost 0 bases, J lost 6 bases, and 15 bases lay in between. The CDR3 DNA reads TGCAGTGCTAGAGACGGACGACTATCAGGCAATGAGCAGTTCTCC. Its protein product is CSARDGRLSGNEQFS.

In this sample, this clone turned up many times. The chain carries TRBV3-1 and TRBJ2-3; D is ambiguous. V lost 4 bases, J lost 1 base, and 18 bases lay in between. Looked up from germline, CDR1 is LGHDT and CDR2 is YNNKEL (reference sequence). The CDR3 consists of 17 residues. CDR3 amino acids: CASSPRTLGFGTDTQYF. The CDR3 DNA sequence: TGTGCCAGCAGCCCCCGCACCTTAGGTTTCGGCACAGATACGCAGTATTTT.

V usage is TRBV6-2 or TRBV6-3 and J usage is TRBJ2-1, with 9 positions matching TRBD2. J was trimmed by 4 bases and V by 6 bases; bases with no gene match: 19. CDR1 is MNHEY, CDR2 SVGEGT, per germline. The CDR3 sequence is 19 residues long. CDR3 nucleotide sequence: TGTGCCAGCAGACCCCTATCCGGCGGGAGGGCCACGGGATACAATGAGCAGTTCTTC. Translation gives CASRPLSGGRATGYNEQFF.

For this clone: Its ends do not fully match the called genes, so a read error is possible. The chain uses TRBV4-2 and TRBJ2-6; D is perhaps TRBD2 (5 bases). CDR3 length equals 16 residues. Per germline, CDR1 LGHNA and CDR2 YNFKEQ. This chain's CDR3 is CASIQDRGSGANVLTF. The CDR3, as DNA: TGTGCCAGCATCCAAGATCGGGGCTCTGGGGCCAACGTCCTGACTTTC.

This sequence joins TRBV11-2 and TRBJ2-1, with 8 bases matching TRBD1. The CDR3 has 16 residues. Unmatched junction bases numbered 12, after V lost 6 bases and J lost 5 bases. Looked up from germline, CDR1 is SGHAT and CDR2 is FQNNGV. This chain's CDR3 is CASSSPRTGKDNEQFF. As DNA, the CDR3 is TGTGCCAGCAGTTCACCGCGGACAGGGAAGGACAATGAGCAGTTCTTC.

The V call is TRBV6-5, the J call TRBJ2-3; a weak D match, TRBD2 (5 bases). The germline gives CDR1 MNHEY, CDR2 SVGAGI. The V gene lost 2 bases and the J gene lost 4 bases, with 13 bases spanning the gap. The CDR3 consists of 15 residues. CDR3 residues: CASSYLSRGSDTQYF. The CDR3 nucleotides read TGTGCCAGCAGTTACCTATCGCGCGGGTCAGATACGCAGTATTTT.

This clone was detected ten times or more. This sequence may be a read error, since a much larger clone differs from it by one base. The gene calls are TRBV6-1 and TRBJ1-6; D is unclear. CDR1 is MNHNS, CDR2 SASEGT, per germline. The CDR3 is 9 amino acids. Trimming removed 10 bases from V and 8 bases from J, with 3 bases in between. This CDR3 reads CAMDSPLHF. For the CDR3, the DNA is TGTGCCATGGATTCACCCCTCCACTTT.

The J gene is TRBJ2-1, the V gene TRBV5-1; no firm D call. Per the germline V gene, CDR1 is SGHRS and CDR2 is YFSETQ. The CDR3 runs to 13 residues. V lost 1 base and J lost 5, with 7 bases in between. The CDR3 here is CASSLFSNNEQFF. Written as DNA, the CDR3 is TGCGCCAGCAGCTTGTTTAGCAACAATGAGCAGTTCTTC.

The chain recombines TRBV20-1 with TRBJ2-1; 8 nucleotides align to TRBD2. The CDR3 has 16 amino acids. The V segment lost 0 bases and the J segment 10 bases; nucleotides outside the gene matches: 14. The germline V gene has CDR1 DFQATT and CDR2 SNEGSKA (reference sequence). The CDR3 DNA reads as TGCAGTGCTAGAGAGGGCAGCGGGAGTGCTTCTTCGGAGCAGTTCTTC. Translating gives CSAREGSGSASSEQFF.

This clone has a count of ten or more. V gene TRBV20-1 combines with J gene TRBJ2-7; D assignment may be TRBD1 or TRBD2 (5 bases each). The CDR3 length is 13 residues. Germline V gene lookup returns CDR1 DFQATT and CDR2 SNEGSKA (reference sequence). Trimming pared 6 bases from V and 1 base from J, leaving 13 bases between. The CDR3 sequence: CSAEGRTSYEQYF. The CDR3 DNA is TGCAGTGCAGAGGGACGGACGTCCTACGAGCAGTACTTC.

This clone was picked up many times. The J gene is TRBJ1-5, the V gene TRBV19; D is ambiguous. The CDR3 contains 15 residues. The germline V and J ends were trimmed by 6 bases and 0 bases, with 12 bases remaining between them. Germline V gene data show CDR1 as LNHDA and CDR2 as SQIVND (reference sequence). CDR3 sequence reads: CASSPVADSNQPQHF. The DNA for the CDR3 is TGTGCCAGTAGCCCCGTCGCGGATAGCAATCAGCCCCAGCATTTT.

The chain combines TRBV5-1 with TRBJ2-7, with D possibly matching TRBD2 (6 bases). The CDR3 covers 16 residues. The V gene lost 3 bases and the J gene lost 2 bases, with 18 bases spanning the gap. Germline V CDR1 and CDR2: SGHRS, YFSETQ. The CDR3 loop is CASSSGPLDYAYEQYF. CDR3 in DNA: TGCGCCAGCAGCTCCGGACCCCTGGACTATGCCTACGAGCAGTACTTC.

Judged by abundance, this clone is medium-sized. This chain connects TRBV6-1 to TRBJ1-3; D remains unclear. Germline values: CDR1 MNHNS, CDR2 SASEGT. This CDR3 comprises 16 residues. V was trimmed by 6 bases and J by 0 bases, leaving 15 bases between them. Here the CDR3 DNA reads TGTGCCAGCAGCTTACGGGGTGGCAGCTCTGGAAACACCATATATTTT. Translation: CASSLRGGSSGNTIYF.

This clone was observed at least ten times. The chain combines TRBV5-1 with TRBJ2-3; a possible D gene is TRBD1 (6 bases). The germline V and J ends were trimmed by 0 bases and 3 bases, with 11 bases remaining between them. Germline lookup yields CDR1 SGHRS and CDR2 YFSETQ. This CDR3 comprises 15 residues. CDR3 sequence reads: CASSLAGRGTDTQYF. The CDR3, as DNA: TGCGCCAGCAGCTTGGCCGGCAGGGGTACAGATACGCAGTATTTT. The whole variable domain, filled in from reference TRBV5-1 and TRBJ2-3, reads KAGVTQTPRYLIKTRGQQVTLSCSPISGHRSVSWYQQTPGQGLQFLFEYFSETQRNKGNFPGRFSGRQFSNSRSEMNVSTLELGDSALYLCASSLAGRGTDTQYFGPGTRLTVL.

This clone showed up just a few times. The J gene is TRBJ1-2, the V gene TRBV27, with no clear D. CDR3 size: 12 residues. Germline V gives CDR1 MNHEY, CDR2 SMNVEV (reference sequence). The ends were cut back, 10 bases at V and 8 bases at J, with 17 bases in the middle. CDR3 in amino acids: CATRPVTAGYTF. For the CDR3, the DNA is TGTGCCACCCGCCCTGTCACAGCGGGCTACACCTTC.

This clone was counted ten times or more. The CDR3 DNA follows: TGTGCCAGCAGAGGAGAGGGGGCGAGCGAGCAGTACTTC. Translation gives CASRGEGASEQYF. This rearrangement joins TRBV7-9 to TRBJ2-7; TRBD1 aligns across 7 bases. Losses at the gene ends were 6 bases for V and 6 bases for J; bases not matched to a gene: 8. The V gene's germline CDR1 is SEHNR and CDR2 FQNEAQ (reference sequence). The CDR3 consists of 13 residues.

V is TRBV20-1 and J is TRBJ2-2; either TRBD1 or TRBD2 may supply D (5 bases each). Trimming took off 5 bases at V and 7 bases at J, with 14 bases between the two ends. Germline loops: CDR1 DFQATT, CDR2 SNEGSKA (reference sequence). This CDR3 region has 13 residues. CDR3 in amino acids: CSAGREIGGELFF. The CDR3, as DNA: TGCAGTGCTGGCAGGGAGATCGGCGGGGAGCTGTTTTTT.